This T cell receptor (beta chain) originates from a study of cytomegalovirus exposure and HLA in healthy donors. General study results and limits: Later analysis suggested links between common viral pathogens and several top significant clusters.

After removal of 2 bases from V and 4 bases from J, the junction contained 9 bases not matched to a gene. This CDR3 region has 16 residues. Germline CDR1 and CDR2: SEHNR and FQNEAQ (reference sequence). As for this clone: Its antigen remains unknown.

With 60 Vbeta and 13 Jbeta primers, the PCR was carried out. Sequencing was performed with immunoSEQ multiplex PCR; in TCRdb, only in-frame clones are kept and a portion is missing. The sample has 150,000 to 200,000 clones; 12% are singletons. At the time of sampling, donors were nominally healthy, though unrecorded immune exposures were likely. V is TRBV7-9 and J is TRBJ1-2; 8 bases map to TRBD1. This sequence originates from a man aged 50 or older in good health and CMV-seropositive. Specimen: PBMCs. The DNA of the CDR3 is TGTGCCAGCAGCTTAATTTTCGGGACAGGATCCTATGGCTACACCTTC. Protein: CASSLIFGTGSYGYTF.